The clone carrying this TCR beta chain was counted a single time. The authors' processing: Reference gene primer amplification gave nucleated cell count estimates. Assay used: immunoSEQ multiplex PCR; TCRdb lists only in-frame clones, some missing. V and J calls and clone size are copied from that table; D and trimming were computed from the DNA. The sample lists 150,000 to 200,000 clones; 85% were seen once. The sample originates from a study of blood T cell repertoires in COVID-19. Across the whole study: Italy, Spain and the United States were the sources of the convalescent and acute COVID-19 samples.

The V gene's germline CDR1 is SNHLY and CDR2 FYNNEI. This CDR3 spans 11 amino acids. The trim removed 8 bases at V and 10 bases at J, leaving 6 bases unmatched. This receptor was taken from a man aged 40-55 years with acute or convalescent COVID-19. This rearrangement joins TRBV2 to TRBJ2-3; 7 nucleotides line up with TRBD2. Sequencing was performed on peripheral blood. Here the CDR3 reads CASFGGSAQYF. The CDR3 DNA follows: TGTGCCAGCTTCGGGGGGAGCGCGCAGTATTTT.